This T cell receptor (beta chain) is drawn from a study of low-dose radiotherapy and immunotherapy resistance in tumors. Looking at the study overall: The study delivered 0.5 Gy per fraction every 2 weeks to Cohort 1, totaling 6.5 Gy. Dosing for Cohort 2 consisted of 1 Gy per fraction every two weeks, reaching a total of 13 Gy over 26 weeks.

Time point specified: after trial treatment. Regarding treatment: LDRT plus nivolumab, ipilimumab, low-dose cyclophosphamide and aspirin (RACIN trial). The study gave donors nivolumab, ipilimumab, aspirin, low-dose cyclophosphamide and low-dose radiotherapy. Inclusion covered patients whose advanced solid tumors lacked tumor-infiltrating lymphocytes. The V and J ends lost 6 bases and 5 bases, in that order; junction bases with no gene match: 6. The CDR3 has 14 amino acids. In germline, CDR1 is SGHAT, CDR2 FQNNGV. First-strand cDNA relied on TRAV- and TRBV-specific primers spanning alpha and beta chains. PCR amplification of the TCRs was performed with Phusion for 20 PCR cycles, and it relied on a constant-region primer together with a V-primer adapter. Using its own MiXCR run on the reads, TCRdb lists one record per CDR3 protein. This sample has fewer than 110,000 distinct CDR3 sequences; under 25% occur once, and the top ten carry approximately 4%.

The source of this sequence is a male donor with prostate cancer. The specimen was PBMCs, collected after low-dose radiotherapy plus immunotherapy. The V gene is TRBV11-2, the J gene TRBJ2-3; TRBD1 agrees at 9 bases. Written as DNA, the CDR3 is TGTGCCAGCAGGTCGACAGGGGGTGTAGATACGCAGTATTTT. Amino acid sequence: CASRSTGGVDTQYF.